Described below is a single T cell receptor beta chain sequence and its context. The authors sequenced TCR beta from blood CD8+ and CD4+ T cells. This record comes from a study of CD8 T cells in Susac syndrome. It was with random hexamers that roughly 0.5 to 1 ug RNA was reverse transcribed. Across 54 Vbeta and 13 Jbeta, TCR beta CDR3 was amplified with immunoSEQ multiplex PCR. MiXCR, applied by TCRdb to the immunoSEQ multiplex PCR reads, yields one record per CDR3 protein. Among approximately 150,000 distinct CDR3 sequences listed, roughly 94% were seen once. The sequenced sample consisted of CD4+ T cells from PBMCs. The TCR comes from a human donor in good health.

The DNA of the CDR3 is TGTGCCAGCAGCTTTATGCCCCGGGACAGGGACAATGAGCAGTTCTTC. It yields the protein CASSFMPRDRDNEQFF. The V gene is TRBV11-1, the J gene TRBJ2-1, with 9 bases fitting TRBD1. This CDR3 is 16 amino acids long. V dropped 3 bases and J dropped 5; count of bases not matched to a gene: 8. Germline V lookup: CDR1 SGHAT, CDR2 FQDESV (reference sequence).